This T cell receptor (beta chain) was observed in a study of cytomegalovirus exposure and HLA in healthy donors. The length of the CDR3 is 17 residues. Germline V gene sequence: CDR1 SGHRS, CDR2 YFSETQ. Trimming cost V 0 bases and J 3 bases; bases outside gene matches: 9. 13 Jbeta primers and 60 Vbeta primers were used for the PCR. Sequenced by immunoSEQ multiplex PCR; TCRdb stores in-frame clones only, minus some. Its table records 140,000 to 150,000 clones. What was sequenced was PBMCs. The clonotype comes from a male donor in good health and CMV-seronegative. The chain has TRBV5-1 and TRBJ2-7, with TRBD2 matching over 10 bases. CDR3 amino acids: CASSLANLASGGYEQYF. The CDR3 DNA reads as TGCGCCAGCAGCTTGGCCAATTTGGCTAGCGGGGGCTACGAGCAGTACTTC.